A single TCR beta chain is shown here with its context. These data come from a study of blood T cell repertoires in COVID-19. V gave up 6 bases and J gave up 0 bases, with 12 bases separating them. The CDR3 consists of 14 residues. Germline V gives CDR1 MNHEY, CDR2 SVGAGI. In the source study's methods: Reference gene primer amplification yielded estimated nucleated cell counts. Some clones are missing from TCRdb's copy, which holds only in-frame ones; the method was immunoSEQ multiplex PCR. From that table come the V and J calls and clone size; the DNA was used to work out D and trimming. Altogether around 99,000 clones are present, 80% to 90% being singletons, with the ten largest covering roughly 7.9%.

The rearrangement links TRBV6-5 to TRBJ2-7; D perhaps matches TRBD1 (6 bases). This TCR came from a woman of 80 years or more with active or convalescent COVID-19. The sample was peripheral blood. The CDR3, as DNA: TGTGCCAGCAGCCAGGGACATAGCTCCTACGAGCAGTACTTC. Residues: CASSQGHSSYEQYF.